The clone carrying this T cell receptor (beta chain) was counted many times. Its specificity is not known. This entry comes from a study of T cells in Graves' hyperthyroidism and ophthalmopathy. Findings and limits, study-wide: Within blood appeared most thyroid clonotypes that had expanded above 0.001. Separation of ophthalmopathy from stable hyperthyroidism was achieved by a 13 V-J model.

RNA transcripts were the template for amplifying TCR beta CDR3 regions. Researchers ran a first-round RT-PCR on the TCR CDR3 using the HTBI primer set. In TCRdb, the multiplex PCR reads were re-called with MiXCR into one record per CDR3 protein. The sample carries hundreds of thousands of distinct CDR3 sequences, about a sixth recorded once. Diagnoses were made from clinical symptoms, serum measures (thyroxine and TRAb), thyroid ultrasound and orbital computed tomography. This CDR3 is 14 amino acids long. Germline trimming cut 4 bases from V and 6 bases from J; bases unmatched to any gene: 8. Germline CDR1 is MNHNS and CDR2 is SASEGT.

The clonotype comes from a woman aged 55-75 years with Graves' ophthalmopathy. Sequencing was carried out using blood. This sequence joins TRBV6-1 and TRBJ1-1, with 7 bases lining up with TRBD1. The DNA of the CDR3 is TGTGCCAGCAGTGTAAGACAGGGTAAACCTGAAGCTTTCTTT. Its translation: CASSVRQGKPEAFF.